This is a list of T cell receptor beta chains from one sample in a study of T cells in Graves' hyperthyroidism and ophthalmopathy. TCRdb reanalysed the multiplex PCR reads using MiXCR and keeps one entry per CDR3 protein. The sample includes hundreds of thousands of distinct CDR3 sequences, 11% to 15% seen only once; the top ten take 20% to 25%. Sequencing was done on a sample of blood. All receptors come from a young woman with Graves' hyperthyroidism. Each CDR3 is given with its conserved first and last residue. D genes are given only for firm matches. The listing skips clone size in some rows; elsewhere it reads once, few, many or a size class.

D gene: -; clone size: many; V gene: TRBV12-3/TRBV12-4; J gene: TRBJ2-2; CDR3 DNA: TGTGCCAGCACCTACTCGACAGGCAAGAGTAGCCCCGGGGAGCTGTTTTTT; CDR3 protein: CASTYSTGKSSPGELFF
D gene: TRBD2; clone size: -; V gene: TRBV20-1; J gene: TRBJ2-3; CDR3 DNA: TGCAGTGCTGACGGACTAGCGGGAGGGCCGCAGTATTTT; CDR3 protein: CSADGLAGGPQYF
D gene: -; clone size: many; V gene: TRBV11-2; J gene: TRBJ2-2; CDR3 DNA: TGTGCCAGCAGCCCCGGGCTAAGGAACACCGGGGAGCTGTTTTTT; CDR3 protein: CASSPGLRNTGELFF
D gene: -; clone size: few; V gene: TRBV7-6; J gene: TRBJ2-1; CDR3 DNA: TGTGCCAGCAAACTGGCCCCGCGCAATGAGCAGTTCTTC; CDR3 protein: CASKLAPRNEQFF
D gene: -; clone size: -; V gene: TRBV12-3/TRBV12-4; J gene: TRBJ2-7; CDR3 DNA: TGTGCCAGCAGTTTAATCGGCGGCACCCCTACTCGCGAGCAGTACTTC; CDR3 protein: CASSLIGGTPTREQYF
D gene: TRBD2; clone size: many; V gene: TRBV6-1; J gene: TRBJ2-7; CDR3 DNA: TGTGCCAGCCGTATCCGGACCTGGGACTATGAATTGGCGGGTGAGCAGTACTTC; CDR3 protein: CASRIRTWDYELAGEQYF
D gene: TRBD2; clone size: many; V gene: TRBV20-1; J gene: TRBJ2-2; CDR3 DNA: TGCAGTGCTAAGGGACTAGCGGGAGGTCGCGGGGAGCTGTTTTTT; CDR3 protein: CSAKGLAGGRGELFF
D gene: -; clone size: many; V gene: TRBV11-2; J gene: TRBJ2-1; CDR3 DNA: TGTGCCAGCAGCTTAGGTTCGACGACCCCCCTCAATGAGCAGTTCTTC; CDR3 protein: CASSLGSTTPLNEQFF
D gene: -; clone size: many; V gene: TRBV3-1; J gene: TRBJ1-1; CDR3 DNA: TGTGCCAGCAGCCAAGGGGGACCTGAAGCTTTCTTT; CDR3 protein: CASSQGGPEAFF
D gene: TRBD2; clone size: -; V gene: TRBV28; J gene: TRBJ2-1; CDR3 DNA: TGTGCCAGCAGTACCTATAGCGGGAGGGCCTCCTACAATGAGCAGTTCTTC; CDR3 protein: CASSTYSGRASYNEQFF
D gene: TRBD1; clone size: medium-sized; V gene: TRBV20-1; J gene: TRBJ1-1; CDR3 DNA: TGCAGTGCTAGAGGGGTTACCGGGACAGACGTGAGGCCTGAAGCTTTCTTT; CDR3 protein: CSARGVTGTDVRPEAFF
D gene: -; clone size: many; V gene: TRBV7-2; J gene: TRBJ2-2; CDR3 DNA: TGTGCCAGCAGCTCAAGGACGGACGGGGAGCTGTTTTTT; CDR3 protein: CASSSRTDGELFF
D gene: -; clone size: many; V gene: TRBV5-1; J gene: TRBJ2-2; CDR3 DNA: TGCGCCAGCAGCCCGCAGGGGGGGGCTGGCACCGGGGAGCTGTTTTTT; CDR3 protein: CASSPQGGAGTGELFF
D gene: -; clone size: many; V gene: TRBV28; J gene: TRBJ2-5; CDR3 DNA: TGTGCCAGCAGTTTCGAAGGGACCCAGTACTTC; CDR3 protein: CASSFEGTQYF
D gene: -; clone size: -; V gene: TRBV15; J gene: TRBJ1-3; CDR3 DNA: TGTGCCACCAGCAGCCATCGGAGCTCTGGAAACACCATATATTTT; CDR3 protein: CATSSHRSSGNTIYF
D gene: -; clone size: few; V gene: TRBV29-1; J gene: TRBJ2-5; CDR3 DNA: TGCAGCGCCGGGCTGGGGGAAGAGACCCAGTACTTC; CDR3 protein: CSAGLGEETQYF
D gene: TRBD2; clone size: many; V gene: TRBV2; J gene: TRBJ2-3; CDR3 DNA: TGTGCCAGCAGTGAAGGAGTGCTAGCGGGAGTTGGGGGCACAGATACGCAGTATTTT; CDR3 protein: CASSEGVLAGVGGTDTQYF
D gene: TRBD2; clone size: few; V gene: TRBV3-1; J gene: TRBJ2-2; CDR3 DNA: TGTGCCAGCAGCCAAGTGGGGGCGGGAGGCAACACCGGGGAGCTGTTTTTT; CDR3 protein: CASSQVGAGGNTGELFF
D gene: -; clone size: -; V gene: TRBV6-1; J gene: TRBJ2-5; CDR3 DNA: TGTGCCAGCACCGAGGGGGGGAGAGAGACCCAGTACTTC; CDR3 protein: CASTEGGRETQYF
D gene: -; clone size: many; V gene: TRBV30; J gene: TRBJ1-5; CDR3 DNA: TGTGCCTGGAGTGTAGATCAGGGCAATCAGCCCCAGCATTTT; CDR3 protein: CAWSVDQGNQPQHF
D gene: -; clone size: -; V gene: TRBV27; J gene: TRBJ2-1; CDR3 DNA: TGTGCCAGCAGTTCGGACGGACGGTACAATGAGCAGTTCTTC; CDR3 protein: CASSSDGRYNEQFF
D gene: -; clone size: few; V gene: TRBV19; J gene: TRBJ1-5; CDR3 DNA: TGTGCCAGTAGTATAGATACCGGGGAGCCCCAGCATTTT; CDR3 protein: CASSIDTGEPQHF
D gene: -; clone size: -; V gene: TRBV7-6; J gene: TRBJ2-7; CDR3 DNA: TGTGCCAGCAGCCCAAACAGGGCCGAGCAGTACTTC; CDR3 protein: CASSPNRAEQYF
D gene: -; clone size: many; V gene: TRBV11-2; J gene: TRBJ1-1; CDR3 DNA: TGTGCCAGCAGTCCCCCGAAGGCCAGGGGCACTGAAGCTTTCTTT; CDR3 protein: CASSPPKARGTEAFF
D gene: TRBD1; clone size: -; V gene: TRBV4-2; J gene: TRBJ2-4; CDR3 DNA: TGTGCCAGCAGCCCGGCCCGGTGGGACAGGGGGCGTAGGGAGGCCAAAAACATTCAGTACTTC; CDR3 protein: CASSPARWDRGRREAKNIQYF
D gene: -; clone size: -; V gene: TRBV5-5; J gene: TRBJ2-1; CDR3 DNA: TGTGCCAGCAGCTGGAAGAATTTGGGGGAGGCTACAACCTACAATGAGCAGTTCTTC; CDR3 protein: CASSWKNLGEATTYNEQFF
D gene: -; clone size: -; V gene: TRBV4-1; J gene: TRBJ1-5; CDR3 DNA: TGCGCCAGCAGCCTGACGACAGGTAGCAATCAGCCCCAGCATTTT; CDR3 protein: CASSLTTGSNQPQHF
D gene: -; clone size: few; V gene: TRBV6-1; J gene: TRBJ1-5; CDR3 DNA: TGTGCCAGCAGTGAAAAGGGAAGTTATAGCAATCAGCCCCAGCATTTT; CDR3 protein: CASSEKGSYSNQPQHF
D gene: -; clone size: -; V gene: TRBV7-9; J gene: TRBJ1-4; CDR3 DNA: TGTGCCAGCAGCTTGATGTCAGATGAAAAACTGTTTTTT; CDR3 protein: CASSLMSDEKLFF
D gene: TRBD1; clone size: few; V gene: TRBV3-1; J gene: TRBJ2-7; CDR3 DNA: TGTGCCAGCAGCCAAGGGGCAGGGGGCAAGTACGAGCAGTACTTC; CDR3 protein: CASSQGAGGKYEQYF
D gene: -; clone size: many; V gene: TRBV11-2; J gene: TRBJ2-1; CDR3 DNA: TGTGCCAGCAGCTTATTCGTTCAGAGGATGAATGAGCAGTTCTTC; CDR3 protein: CASSLFVQRMNEQFF
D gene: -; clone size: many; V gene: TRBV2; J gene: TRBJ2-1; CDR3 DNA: TGTGCCAGCAGACGGGGGCCCCAGTTCTTC; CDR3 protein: CASRRGPQFF
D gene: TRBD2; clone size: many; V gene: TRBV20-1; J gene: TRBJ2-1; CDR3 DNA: TGCAGTGCTAGGCCTTTGGGGGAGGGCTTGTTGGAGCAGTTCTTC; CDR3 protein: CSARPLGEGLLEQFF
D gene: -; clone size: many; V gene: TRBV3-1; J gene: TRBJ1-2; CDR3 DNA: TGTGCCAGCAGCCAGGAACCCCCTAACTATGGCTACACCTTC; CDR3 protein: CASSQEPPNYGYTF
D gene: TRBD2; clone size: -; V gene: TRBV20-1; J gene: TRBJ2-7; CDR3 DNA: TGCAGTGCCTCGGGGGGGCAGCGGGGGACCTACGAGCAGTACTTC; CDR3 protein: CSASGGQRGTYEQYF
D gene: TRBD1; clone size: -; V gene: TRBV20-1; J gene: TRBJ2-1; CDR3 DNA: TGCAGTGCTAGTAGACCGGGACAGCGCCTTCTGAATGAGCAGTTCTTC; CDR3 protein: CSASRPGQRLLNEQFF
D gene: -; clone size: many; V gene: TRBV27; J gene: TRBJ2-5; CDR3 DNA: TGTGCCGTCGGTACGGAGACCCAGTACTTC; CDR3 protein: CAVGTETQYF
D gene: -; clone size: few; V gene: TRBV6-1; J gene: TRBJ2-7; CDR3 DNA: TGTGCCAGCATTAGTCCTCGTTCTACGCGCGAGCAGTACTTC; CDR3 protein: CASISPRSTREQYF
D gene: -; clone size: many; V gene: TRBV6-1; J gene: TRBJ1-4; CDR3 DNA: TGTGCCAGCAGGCAGTCATGGCGGGGGGAAAAACTGTTTTTT; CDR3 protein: CASRQSWRGEKLFF
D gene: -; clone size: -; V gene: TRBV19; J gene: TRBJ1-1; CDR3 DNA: TGTGCCAGTAGTATCACAGGGCAGACTGAAGCTTTCTTT; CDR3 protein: CASSITGQTEAFF
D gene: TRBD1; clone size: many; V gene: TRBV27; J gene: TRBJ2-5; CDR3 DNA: TGTGCCAGCGGGACAGAGTACCAAGAGACCCAGTACTTC; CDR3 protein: CASGTEYQETQYF
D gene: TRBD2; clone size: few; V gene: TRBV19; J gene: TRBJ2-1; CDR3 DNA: TGTGCCAGTATGGTAGCGGGAGGGCCGCAAGGGGGTGAGCAGTTCTTC; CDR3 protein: CASMVAGGPQGGEQFF
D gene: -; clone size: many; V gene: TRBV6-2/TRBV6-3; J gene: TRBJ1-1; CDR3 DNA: TGTGCCAGCAGTTATGGGTGGAACACTGAAGCTTTCTTT; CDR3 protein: CASSYGWNTEAFF
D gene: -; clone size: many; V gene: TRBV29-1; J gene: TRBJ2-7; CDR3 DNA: TGCAGCGTTGCGGCAGCCCTAGCCTACGAGCAGTACTTC; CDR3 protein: CSVAAALAYEQYF
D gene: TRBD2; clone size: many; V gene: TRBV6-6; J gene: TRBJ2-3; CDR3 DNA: TGTGCCAGCAGTTACTTTGCGGGAGGAACAGATACGCAGTATTTT; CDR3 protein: CASSYFAGGTDTQYF
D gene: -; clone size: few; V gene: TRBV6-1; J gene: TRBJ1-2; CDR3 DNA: TGTGCCAGCAGTGACCGCCGGGGGTATGGCTACACCTTC; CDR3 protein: CASSDRRGYGYTF
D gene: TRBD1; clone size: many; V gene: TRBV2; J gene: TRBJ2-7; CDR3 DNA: TGTGCCAGCAGCCTTGACAGGGGGAGGGAGCAGTACTTC; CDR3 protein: CASSLDRGREQYF
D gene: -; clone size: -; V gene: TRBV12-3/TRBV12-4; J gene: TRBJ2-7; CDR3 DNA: TGTGCCAGCAGTACCGGGACTTCTCACTACGAGCAGTACTTC; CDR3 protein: CASSTGTSHYEQYF
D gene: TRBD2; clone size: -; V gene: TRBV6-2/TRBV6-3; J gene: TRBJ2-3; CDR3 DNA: TGTGCCAGCGGAGGACTAGCGGGAGGGCCGACAGATACGCAGTATTTT; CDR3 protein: CASGGLAGGPTDTQYF
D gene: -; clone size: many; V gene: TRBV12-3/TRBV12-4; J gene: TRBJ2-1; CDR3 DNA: TGTGCCAGCATCCCTCAAGCGGGCATGATTGTGTATGAGCAGTTCTTC; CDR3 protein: CASIPQAGMIVYEQFF
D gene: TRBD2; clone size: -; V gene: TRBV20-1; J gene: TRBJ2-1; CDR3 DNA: TGCAGTGCTAGAGCCGGGGGTCGGGGGGGCGCAGGGTACAATGAGCAGTTCTTC; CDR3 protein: CSARAGGRGGAGYNEQFF
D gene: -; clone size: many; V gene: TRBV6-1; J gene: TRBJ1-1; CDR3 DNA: TGTGCCAGCAGGCGGACGGCGACAACTGAAGCTTTCTTT; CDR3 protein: CASRRTATTEAFF
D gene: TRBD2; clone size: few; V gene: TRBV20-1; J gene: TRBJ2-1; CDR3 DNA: TGCAGTGCTAGTTTGGGACTAGCGGCCCATGTGCAGTTCTTC; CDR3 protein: CSASLGLAAHVQFF
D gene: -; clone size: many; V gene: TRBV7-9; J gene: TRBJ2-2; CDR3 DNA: TGTGCCAGCAGACGGGACGCGGCGAACACCGGGGAGCTGTTTTTT; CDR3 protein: CASRRDAANTGELFF
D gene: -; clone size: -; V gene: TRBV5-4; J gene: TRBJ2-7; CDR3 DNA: TGTGCCAGCTCGGGTGGGGTTGGGTACGAGCAGTACTTC; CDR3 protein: CASSGGVGYEQYF
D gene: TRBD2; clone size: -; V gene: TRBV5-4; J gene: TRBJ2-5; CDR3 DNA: TGTGCCAGCAGCTTGTTACGATTGACAGCGGGAGTGGGGGAGACCCAGTACTTC; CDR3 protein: CASSLLRLTAGVGETQYF
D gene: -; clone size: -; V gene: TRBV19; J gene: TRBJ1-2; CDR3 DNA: TGTGCCACCCGGGACAAGGAGTATGGCTACACCTTC; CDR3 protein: CATRDKEYGYTF
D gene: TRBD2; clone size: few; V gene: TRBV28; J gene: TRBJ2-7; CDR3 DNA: TGTGCCAGCAGTTTTCTGGCTAGCGGGCCCTACGAGCAGTACTTC; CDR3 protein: CASSFLASGPYEQYF
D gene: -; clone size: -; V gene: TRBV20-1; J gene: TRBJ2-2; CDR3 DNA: TGCAGTGCTAGAGATTCCCATTCCGCGAACACCGGGGAGCTGTTTTTT; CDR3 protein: CSARDSHSANTGELFF
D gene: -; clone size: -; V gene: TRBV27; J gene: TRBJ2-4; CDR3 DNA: TGTGCCAGCAGTGGACACTCCGAGGGCATTCAGTACTTC; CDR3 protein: CASSGHSEGIQYF